This TCR beta chain derives from a study of a mutant IDH1 vaccine in newly diagnosed glioma. Study context: Treated patients, averaging 40.4 years, were roughly 62% male and about 38% female.

CDR1 and CDR2 from the germline V gene are LNHDA and SQIVND (reference sequence). The CDR3 is 13 residues long. Trimming took 6 bases from V and 1 from J, leaving 9 bases between them. Repertoires were generated with immunoSEQ multiplex PCR, while TCRdb's copy carries only in-frame clones and drops some. Among tens of thousands of clones, around four fifths were seen once, and the ten largest hold around 11%. As regards this clone: Its target is not known.

Regarding time point: week 35, safety follow-up. Topical imiquimod was applied with each vaccine dose, which held 300 ug of mutant IDH1 20-mer peptide. Study observations and caveats: Of all patients, about 93% showed vaccine-induced immune responses. Changes in the top peripheral T cell clonotypes seemingly had no bearing on pseudoprogression.

This sequence joins TRBV19 and TRBJ1-1; D is perhaps TRBD1 (5 bases). The origin of this receptor is a woman aged 40 to 50 with glioma. Here the sequenced sample was PBMCs, taken from a glioma patient whose treatment included an IDH1 peptide vaccine. In nucleotides, the CDR3 is TGTGCCAGTAGCCAGGGCCGGAACACTGAAGCTTTCTTT. Translating it yields CASSQGRNTEAFF.